This T cell receptor (beta chain) was observed in a study of T cell responses to AZD1222 COVID-19 vaccine. Study details: Combined were second doses at about 4 or about 12 weeks.

TCRdb's table, derived via immunoSEQ multiplex PCR, lists solely in-frame clones and lacks some. The repertoire includes 130,000 to 150,000 clones, more than 85% of them detected once, and 1.5% to 2% sits in the top ten. CDR1 and CDR2 (germline): KGHSH, LQKENI. V lost 0 bases and J 0 bases, leaving 8 bases between the germline ends. This CDR3 comprises 15 residues. The sequencing here drew on peripheral blood, taken on day 0 of AZD1222 vaccination. The clonotype was recovered from an adult in good health. The rearrangement joins TRBV18 to TRBJ1-1; D perhaps matches TRBD1 (5 bases). The chain's CDR3 is CASSPPGLVNTEAFF. Written as DNA, the CDR3 is TGTGCCAGCTCACCACCGGGACTCGTGAACACTGAAGCTTTCTTT.